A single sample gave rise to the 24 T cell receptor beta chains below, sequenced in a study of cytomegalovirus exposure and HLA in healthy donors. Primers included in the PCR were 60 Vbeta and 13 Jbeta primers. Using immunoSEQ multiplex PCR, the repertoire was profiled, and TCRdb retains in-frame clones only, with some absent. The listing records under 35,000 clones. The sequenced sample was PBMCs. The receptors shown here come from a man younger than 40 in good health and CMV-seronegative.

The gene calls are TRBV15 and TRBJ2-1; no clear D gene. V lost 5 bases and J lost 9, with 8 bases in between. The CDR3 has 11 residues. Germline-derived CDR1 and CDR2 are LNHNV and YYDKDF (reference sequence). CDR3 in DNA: TGTGCCACCAGCGCCAACAGTGAGCAGTTCTTC. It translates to CATSANSEQFF.

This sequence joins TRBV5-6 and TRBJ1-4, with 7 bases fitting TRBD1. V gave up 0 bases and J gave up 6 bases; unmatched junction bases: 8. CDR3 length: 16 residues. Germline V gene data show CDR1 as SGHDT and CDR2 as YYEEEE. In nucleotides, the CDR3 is TGTGCCAGCAGCTTGGAGGGGGCAGGGTCGGATGAAAAACTGTTTTTT. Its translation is CASSLEGAGSDEKLFF.

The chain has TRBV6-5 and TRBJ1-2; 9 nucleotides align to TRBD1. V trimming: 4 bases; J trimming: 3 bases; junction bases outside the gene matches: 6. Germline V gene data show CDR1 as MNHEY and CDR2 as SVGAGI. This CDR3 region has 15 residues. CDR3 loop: CASSSQGANHYGYTF. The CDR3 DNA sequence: TGTGCCAGCAGTTCACAGGGGGCGAACCACTATGGCTACACCTTC.

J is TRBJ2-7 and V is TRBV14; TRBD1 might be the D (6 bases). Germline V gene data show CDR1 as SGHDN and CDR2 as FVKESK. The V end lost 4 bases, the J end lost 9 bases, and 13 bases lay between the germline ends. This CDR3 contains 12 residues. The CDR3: CASSPKGVRQYF. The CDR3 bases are TGTGCCAGCAGCCCGAAGGGGGTAAGGCAGTACTTC.

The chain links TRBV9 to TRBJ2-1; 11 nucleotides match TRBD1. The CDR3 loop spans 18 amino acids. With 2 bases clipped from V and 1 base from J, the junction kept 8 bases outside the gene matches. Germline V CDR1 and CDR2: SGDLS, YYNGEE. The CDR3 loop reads CASSVKKGTGGSYNEQFF. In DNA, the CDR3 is TGTGCCAGCAGCGTCAAAAAAGGGACAGGGGGGTCCTACAATGAGCAGTTCTTC. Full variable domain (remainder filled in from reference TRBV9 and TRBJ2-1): DSGVTQTPKHLITATGQRVTLRCSPRSGDLSVYWYQQSLDQGLQFLIQYYNGEERAKGNILERFSAQQFPDLHSELNLSSLELGDSALYFCASSVKKGTGGSYNEQFFGPGTRLTVL.

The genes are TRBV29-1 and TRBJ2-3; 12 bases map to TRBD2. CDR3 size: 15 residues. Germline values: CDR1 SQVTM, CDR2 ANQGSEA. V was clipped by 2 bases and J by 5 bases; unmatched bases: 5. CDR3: CSVERTSGVGDTQYF. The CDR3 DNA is TGCAGCGTTGAACGGACTAGCGGGGTTGGAGATACGCAGTATTTT.

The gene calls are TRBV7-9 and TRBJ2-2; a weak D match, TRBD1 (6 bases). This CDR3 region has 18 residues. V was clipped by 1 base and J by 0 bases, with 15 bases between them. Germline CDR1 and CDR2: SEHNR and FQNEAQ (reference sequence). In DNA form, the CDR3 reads TGTGCCAGCAGCTTAGATTATCTGGACAGCCCGAACACCGGGGAGCTGTTTTTT. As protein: CASSLDYLDSPNTGELFF.

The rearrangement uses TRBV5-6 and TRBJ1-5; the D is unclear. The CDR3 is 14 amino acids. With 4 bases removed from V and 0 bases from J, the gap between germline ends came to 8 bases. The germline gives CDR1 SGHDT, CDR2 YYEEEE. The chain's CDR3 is CASSHSISNQPQHF. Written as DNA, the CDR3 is TGTGCCAGCAGCCACTCTATTAGCAATCAGCCCCAGCATTTT.

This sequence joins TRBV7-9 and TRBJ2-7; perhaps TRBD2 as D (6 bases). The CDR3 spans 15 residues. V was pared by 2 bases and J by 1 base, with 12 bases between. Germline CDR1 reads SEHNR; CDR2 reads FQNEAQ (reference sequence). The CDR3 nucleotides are TGTGCCAGCAGCTTATGGGTGGGGGGATCCTACGAGCAGTACTTC. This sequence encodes CASSLWVGGSYEQYF.

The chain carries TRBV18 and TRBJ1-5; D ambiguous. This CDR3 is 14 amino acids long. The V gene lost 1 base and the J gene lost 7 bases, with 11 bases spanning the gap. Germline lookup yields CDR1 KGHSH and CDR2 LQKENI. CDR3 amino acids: CASSPLSDSQPQHF. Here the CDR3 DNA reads TGTGCCAGCTCACCACTGTCGGACTCACAGCCCCAGCATTTT. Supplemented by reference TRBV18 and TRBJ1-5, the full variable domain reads NAGVMQNPRHLVRRRGQEARLRCSPMKGHSHVYWYRQLPEEGLKFMVYLQKENIIDESGMPKERFSAEFPKEGPSILRIQQVVRGDSAAYFCASSPLSDSQPQHFGDGTRLSIL.

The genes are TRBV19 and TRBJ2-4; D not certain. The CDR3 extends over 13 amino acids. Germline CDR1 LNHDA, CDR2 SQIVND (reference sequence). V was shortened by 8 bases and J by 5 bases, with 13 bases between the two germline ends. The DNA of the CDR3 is TGTGCCAGTCGCCCAGAGGCGGAAAACATTCAGTACTTC. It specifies CASRPEAENIQYF. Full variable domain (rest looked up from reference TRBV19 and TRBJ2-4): DGGITQSPKYLFRKEGQNVTLSCEQNLNHDAMYWYRQDPGQGLRLIYYSQIVNDFQKGDIAEGYSVSREKKESFPLTVTSAQKNPTAFYLCASRPEAENIQYFGAGTRLSVL.

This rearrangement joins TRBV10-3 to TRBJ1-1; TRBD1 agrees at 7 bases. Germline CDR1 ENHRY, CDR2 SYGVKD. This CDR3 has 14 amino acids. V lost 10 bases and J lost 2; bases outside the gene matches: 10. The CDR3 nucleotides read TGTGCCAACAAACAGGGGCCGGAAAACACTGAAGCTTTCTTT. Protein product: CANKQGPENTEAFF.

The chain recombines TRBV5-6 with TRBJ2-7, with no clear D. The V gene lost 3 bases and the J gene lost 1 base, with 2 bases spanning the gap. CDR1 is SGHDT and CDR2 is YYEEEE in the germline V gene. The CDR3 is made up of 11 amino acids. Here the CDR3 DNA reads TGTGCCAGCAGCTCTTCCTACGAGCAGTACTTC. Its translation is CASSSSYEQYF.

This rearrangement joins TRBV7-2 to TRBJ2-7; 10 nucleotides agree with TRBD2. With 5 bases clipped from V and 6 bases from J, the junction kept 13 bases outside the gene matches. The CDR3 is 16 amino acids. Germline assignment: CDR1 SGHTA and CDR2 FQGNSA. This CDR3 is CASSPLAGGGAVEQYF. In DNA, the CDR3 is TGTGCCAGCAGCCCATTAGCGGGAGGAGGGGCCGTCGAGCAGTACTTC.

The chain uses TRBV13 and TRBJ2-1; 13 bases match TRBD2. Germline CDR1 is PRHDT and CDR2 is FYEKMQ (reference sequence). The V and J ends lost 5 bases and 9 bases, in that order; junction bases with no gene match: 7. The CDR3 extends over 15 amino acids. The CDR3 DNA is TGTGCCAGCAGCACGGGACTAGCGGGGCGTAGTGAGCAGTTCTTC. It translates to CASSTGLAGRSEQFF.

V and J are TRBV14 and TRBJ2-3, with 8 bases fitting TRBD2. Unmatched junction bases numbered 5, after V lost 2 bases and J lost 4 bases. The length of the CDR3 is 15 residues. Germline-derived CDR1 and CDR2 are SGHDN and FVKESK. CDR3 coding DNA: TGTGCCAGCAGCCAATTCGGGAGGGGCGCAGATACGCAGTATTTT. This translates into CASSQFGRGADTQYF.

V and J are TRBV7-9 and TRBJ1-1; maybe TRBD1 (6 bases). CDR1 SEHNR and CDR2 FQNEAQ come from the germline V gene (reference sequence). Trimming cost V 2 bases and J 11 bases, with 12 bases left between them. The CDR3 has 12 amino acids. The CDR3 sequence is CASSLWEGGAFF. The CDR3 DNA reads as TGTGCCAGCAGCTTATGGGAGGGGGGGGCTTTCTTT.

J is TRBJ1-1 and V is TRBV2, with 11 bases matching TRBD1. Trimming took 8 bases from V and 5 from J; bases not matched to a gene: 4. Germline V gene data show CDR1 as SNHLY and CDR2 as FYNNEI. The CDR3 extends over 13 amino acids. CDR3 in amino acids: CASGQGAWTEAFF. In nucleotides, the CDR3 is TGTGCCAGCGGACAGGGGGCATGGACTGAAGCTTTCTTT.

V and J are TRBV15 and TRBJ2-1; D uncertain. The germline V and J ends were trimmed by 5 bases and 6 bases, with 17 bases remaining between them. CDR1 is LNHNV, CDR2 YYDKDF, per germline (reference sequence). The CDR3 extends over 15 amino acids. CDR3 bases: TGTGCCACCAGCCGTTGGGCCTCAACAGCCAATGAGCAGTTCTTC. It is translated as CATSRWASTANEQFF.

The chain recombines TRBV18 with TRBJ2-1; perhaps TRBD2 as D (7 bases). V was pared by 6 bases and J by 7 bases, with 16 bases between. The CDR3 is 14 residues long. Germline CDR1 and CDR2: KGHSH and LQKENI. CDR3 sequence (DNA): TGTGCCAGCTCCCCCCCCGGGGGGCTGAATGAGCAGTTCTTC. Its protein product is CASSPPGGLNEQFF.

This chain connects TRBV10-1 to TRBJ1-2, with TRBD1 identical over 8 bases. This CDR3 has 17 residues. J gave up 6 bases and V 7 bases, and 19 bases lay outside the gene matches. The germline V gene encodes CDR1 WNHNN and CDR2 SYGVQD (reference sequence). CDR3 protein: CASTYWALAGTGHGYTF. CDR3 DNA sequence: TGCGCCAGCACTTATTGGGCCCTCGCCGGGACAGGTCATGGCTACACCTTC.

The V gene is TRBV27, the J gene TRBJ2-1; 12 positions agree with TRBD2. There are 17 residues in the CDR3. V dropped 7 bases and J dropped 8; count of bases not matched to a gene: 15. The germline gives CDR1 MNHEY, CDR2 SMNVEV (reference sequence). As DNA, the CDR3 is TGTGCCAGCACCCCGGGTAGGGCTAGCGGGAGGGTGGATGAGCAGTTCTTC. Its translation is CASTPGRASGRVDEQFF.

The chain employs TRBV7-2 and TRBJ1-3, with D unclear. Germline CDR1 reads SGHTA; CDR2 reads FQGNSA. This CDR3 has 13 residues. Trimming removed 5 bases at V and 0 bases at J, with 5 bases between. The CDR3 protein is CASSPYSGNTIYF. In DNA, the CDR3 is TGTGCCAGCAGCCCCTACTCTGGAAACACCATATATTTT.

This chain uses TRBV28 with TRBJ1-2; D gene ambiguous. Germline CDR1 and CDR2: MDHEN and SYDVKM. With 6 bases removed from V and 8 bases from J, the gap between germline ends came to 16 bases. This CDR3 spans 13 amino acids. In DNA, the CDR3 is TGTGCCAGCAGAACCCGGGTCCCCTGGGGCTACACCTTC. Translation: CASRTRVPWGYTF.